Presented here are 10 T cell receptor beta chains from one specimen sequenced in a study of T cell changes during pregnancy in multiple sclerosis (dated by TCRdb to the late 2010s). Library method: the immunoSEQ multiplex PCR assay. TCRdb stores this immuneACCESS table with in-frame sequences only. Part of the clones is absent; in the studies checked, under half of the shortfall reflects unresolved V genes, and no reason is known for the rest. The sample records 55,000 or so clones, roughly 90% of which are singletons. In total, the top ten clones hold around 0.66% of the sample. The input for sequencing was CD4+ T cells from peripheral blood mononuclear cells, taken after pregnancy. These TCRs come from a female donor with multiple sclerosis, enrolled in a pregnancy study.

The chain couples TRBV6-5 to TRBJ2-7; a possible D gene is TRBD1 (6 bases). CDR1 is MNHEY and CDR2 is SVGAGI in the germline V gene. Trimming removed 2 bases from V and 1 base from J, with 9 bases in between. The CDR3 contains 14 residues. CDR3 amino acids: CASSYTTGSYEQYF. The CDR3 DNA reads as TGTGCCAGCAGTTACACCACAGGGTCCTACGAGCAGTACTTC.

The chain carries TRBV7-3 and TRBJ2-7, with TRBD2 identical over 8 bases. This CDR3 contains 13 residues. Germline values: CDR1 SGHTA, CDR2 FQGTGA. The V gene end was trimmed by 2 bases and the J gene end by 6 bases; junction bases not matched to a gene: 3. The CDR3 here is CASSLAGGLEQYF. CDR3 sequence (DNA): TGTGCCAGCAGCTTAGCGGGGGGCCTCGAGCAGTACTTC.

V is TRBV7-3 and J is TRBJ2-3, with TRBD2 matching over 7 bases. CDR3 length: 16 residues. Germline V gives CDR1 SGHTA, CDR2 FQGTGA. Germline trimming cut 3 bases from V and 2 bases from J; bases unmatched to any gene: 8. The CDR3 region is CASSFSNGGTTDTQYF. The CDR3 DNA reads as TGTGCCAGCAGCTTTTCGAACGGGGGGACCACAGATACGCAGTATTTT.

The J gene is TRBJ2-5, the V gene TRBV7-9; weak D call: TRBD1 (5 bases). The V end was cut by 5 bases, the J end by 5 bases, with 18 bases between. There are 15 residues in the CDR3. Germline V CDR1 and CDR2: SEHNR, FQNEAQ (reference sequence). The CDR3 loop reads CASSPRKGVGETQYF. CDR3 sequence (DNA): TGTGCCAGCAGCCCTAGGAAAGGGGTCGGGGAGACCCAGTACTTC.

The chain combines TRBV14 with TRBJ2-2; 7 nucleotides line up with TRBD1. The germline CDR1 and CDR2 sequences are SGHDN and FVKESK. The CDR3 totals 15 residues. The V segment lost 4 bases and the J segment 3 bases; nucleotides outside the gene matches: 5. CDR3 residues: CASSPWTGHTGELFF. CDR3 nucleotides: TGTGCCAGCAGCCCGTGGACAGGACACACCGGGGAGCTGTTTTTT.

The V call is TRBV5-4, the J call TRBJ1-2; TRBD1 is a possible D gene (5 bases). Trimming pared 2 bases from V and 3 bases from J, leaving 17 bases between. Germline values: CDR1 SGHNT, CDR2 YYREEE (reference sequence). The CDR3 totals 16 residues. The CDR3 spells CASSLLGGTSDYGYTF. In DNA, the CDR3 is TGTGCCAGCAGCTTATTGGGGGGGACCTCTGACTATGGCTACACCTTC.

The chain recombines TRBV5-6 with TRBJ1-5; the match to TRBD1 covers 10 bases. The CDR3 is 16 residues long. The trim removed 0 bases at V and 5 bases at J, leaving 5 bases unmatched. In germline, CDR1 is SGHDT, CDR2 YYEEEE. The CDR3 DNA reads TGTGCCAGCAGCTTGGAAAGGGGACAGGGGTATCAGCCCCAGCATTTT. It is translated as CASSLERGQGYQPQHF.

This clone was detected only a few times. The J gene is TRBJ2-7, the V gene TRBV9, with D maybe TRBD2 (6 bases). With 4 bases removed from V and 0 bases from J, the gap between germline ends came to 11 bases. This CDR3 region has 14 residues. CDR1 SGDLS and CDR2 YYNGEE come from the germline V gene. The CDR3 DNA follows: TGTGCCAGCAGCACCGGCGGGGTCTCCTACGAGCAGTACTTC. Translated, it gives CASSTGGVSYEQYF.

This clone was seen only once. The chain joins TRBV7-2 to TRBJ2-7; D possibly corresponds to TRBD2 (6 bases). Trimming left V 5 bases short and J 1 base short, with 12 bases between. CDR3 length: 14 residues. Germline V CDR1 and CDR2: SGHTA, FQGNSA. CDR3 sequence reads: CASSVTGTSYEQYF. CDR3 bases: TGTGCCAGCAGCGTTACCGGGACTTCCTACGAGCAGTACTTC.

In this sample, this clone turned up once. The CDR3 sequence is CASRNRGNYGYTF. CDR3 nucleotide sequence: TGTGCAAGTCGGAACAGGGGGAACTATGGCTACACCTTC. The chain joins TRBV12-2 to TRBJ1-2; the table's D call, TRBD1, was not checked against the DNA. TRBV12-2 is assigned pseudogene status. There are 13 residues in the CDR3.